This TCR beta chain emerged from a study of identical twins (dated by TCRdb to about 2016). Regarding the complete study: TCR alpha and beta repertoires from monozygotic twins, unrelated adults of various ages and cord blood were deep-sequenced to test whether fetal clonotypes persist. To rule out contamination, the twin experiments were replicated at different times with different library preparation protocols.

The library was prepared using 5' RACE. These reads were obtained on an Illumina HiSeq 2000. Template switching added a universal primer binding site, and the final cDNA carried a unique molecular identifier that allowed TCR cDNA molecules to be counted accurately. Specific primers in the conserved constant-segment region were used to synthesize first-strand cDNA for TCR alpha and beta chains. To control for contamination, each cDNA library was double barcoded with a SMART-Mk sample barcode plus Illumina barcodes. Two successive PCR steps introduced TruSeq adapter sequences along with Illumina sample barcodes. Sequencing of the TCR alpha and beta cDNA libraries was done on the Illumina HiSeq platform using custom primers. For the original study's pipeline: MiGEC was used to process raw reads and extract unique molecular identifiers, and MiXCR was used to find CDR3 positions. For each individual, recombination models were inferred using an EM algorithm with the repgenHMM and IGoR tools. Shared clonotype analysis was performed with the tcR package in R, normalizing sharing by the product of cloneset sizes. To study raw recombination free of thymic and clonal selection effects, out-of-frame nonproductive sequences were analyzed. TCRdb cleaned the public reads at Q25 with fastp, built clones with MiXCR and kept in-frame beta chains. One record per CDR3 amino acid sequence lists the most common genes and DNA. TCRdb's processing, not the authors' own work, is the source of the V and J calls. Across this sample there are about 890,000 distinct CDR3 sequences, with 12% seen only once. The ten biggest clones cover around 1.6% of the sample.

Every donor was a healthy Caucasian. The twin cohort comprised three pairs of female monozygotic twins, all aged roughly 18 to 29 years. RNA for TCR libraries was isolated from peripheral blood mononuclear cells. General study outcomes and caveats: In monozygotic twins, recombination models systematically underestimated out-of-frame TCR alpha sharing, but the models matched the sharing seen between unrelated individuals. Zero-insertion analyses could be partly confounded by invariant T cells such as MAIT and iNKT, though diverse VJ usage argued against such confounding for most clonotypes. Because the same donors could not be followed over many years, conclusions were based on cross-sectional statistical analysis. Fewer insertions were carried by abundant cord blood beta clonotypes, a similar but weaker trend appeared in young adult naive repertoires, and no such trend appeared in memory repertoires. Out-of-frame TCR alpha sequences shared between twins showed an excess of low generation-probability sequences compared with coincidental sharing between unrelated individuals. A weaker excess of twin sharing was found in beta out-of-frame sequences because the signal-to-noise ratio was lowered by fewer shared sequences.

This clonotype was seen a few times. The antigen it binds to is not known. No clone much larger than this one lies a single base away; base qualities are absent. This sample also belongs to another study, concerning yellow fever vaccine responses in identical twins. Taken from the second paper: The authors reported that the T cell response to vaccination in identical twins appeared partly convergent and partly personalized. The study precisely tracked vaccine-responding T cell clones in identical twins.

Sequenced: PBMCs. The TCR was taken from a woman between 18 and 29 years old in good health.

The CDR3 reads as follows: CSAPDRGRGNSPLHF. The nucleotides are TGCAGTGCTCCAGACAGGGGGCGCGGAAATTCACCCCTCCACTTT. The chain employs TRBV20-1 and TRBJ1-6; 10 middle bases align to TRBD1. Relative to germline, V is missing 5 bases and J is missing 7 bases, with 8 bases of the junction outside any gene match. The germline V gene (reference sequence) sets CDR1 to DFQATT and CDR2 to SNEGSKA. From the cysteine through the phenylalanine, the CDR3 covers 15 amino acids. Just the 45-base CDR3 DNA is kept, in frame starting at base 1.